Below, one T cell receptor beta chain is given with its context. Repertoires were generated with immunoSEQ multiplex PCR, while TCRdb's copy carries only in-frame clones and drops some. This table holds fewer than 95,000 clones, around 90% found once. This specimen belongs to a study of T cell responses to AZD1222 COVID-19 vaccine. Material: peripheral blood, obtained 28 days after the second AZD1222 dose. The receptor comes from an adult who received the AZD1222 COVID-19 vaccine.

The CDR3 coding sequence is TGTGCCAGCAGAGGTAGCGGGTACAATGAGCAGTTCTTC. Encoded protein: CASRGSGYNEQFF. The genes are TRBV7-2 and TRBJ2-1, with 7 nucleotides matching TRBD2. With 6 bases clipped from V and 4 bases from J, the junction kept 3 bases outside the gene matches. The CDR3 consists of 13 residues. Germline values: CDR1 SGHTA, CDR2 FQGNSA.